The TCR beta chain described here comes from a study of T cells expressing NK-cell markers. Germline values: CDR1 KGHDR, CDR2 SFDVKD. The length of the CDR3 is 13 residues. TCRdb processed the 5' RACE reads again and assigns one entry to each CDR3 protein, with no DNA. Recorded for this sample: some 460,000 distinct CDR3 sequences. The source is a woman aged 45 to 65 in good health. The chain is built from TRBV24-1 and TRBJ2-1; TCRdb reports TRBD1, a call that lacks DNA to check it against. Source material: blood T cells: a sorted CD56 or NKG2C T cell subset, CD4+ or CD8+ T cells, or bulk PBMC T cells (not recorded which). CDR3 region: CATSDPGAGEQFF.